This T cell receptor beta chain was obtained from a study of monozygotic twins with inflammatory bowel disease. Overall study findings and caveats: IBD patients shared fewer clonotypes with other individuals than healthy twins, especially patients with disease activity signs. Twin concordance left repertoire similarity unchanged, with limited power a possible explanation for this lack of difference. The data gave no support to a single strong IBD-associated signal or clonotype.

The germline CDR1 and CDR2 sequences are SGHTA and FQGNSA. The CDR3 runs 14 residues. With no T cell sorting beforehand, total RNA was isolated from whole blood. As concerns this clonotype: Its specificity is not known.

TCRdb reprocessed the 5' RACE reads and reports one entry per CDR3 protein, with no DNA. This sample's clone table lists fewer than 200,000 distinct CDR3 sequences. The sequenced sample was blood. This clonotype was sampled from a human donor with ulcerative colitis or Crohn's disease, or a healthy co-twin of an affected twin (not recorded which). V is TRBV7-2 and J is TRBJ2-5; the TRBD2 assignment by TCRdb is unverifiable without DNA. The CDR3 loop is CASSLDSVRETQYF.